This TCR beta chain was captured by sequencing in a study of CD8+CD57+ T cells in acquired aplastic anemia. Study overall: On average, sorted CD4+ and CD8+ cells gave 3 to 4 ug of DNA. There were roughly 9.8 million reads, on average, for CD4+ cells from healthy donors.

Genomic DNA provided the template from which TCR beta VDJ and CDR3 profiles were obtained. TCRdb analysed the reads with MiXCR anew, one entry per CDR3 protein. The table shows under 250,000 distinct CDR3 sequences, with 34% occurring only once. Findings and caveats of the study: A set of approximately 29 CD8+ CDR3 sequences was shared between patients and controls, and these sequences appeared highly expressed in patients. Controls and patients did not differ significantly in CD8+ Simpson's diversity.

In its sample, this clonotype was seen once. What it binds is unknown. This CDR3 is built from 13 residues. V lost 0 bases to trimming and J lost 8 bases, with 13 bases between them. Germline V gene sequence: CDR1 DFQATT, CDR2 SNEGSKA (reference sequence). The receptor's source is a human donor in good health, serving as a control. The sample consisted of sorted CD4+, CD8+, or CD8+CD57+ T cells (not recorded which) from PBMCs. The chain recombines TRBV20-1 with TRBJ1-2; unclear D gene. The CDR3: CSARDFGVHGYTF. Here the CDR3 DNA reads TGCAGTGCTAGAGATTTTGGGGTTCACGGCTACACCTTC.